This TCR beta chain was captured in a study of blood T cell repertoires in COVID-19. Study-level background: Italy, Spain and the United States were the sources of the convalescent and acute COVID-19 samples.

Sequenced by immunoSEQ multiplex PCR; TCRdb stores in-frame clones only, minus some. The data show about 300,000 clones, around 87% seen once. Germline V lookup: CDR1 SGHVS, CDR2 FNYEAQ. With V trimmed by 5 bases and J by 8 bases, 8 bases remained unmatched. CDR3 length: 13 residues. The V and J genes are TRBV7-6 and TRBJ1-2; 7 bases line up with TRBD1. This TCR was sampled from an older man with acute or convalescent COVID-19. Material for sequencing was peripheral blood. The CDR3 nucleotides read TGTGCCAGCAGCCCCCGATCCAGGGGGGGCTACACCTTC. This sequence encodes CASSPRSRGGYTF.